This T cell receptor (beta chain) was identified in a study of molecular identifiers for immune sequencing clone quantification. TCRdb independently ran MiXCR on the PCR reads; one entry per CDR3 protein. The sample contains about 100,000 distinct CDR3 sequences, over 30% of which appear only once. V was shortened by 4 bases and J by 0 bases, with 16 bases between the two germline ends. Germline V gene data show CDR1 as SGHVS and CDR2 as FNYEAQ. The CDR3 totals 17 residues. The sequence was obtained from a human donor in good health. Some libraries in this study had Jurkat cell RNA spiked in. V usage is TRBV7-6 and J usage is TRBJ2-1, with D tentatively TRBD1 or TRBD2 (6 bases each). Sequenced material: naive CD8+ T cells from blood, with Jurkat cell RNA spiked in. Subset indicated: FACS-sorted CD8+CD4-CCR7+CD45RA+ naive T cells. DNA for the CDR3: TGTGCCAGCAGCTCACTCGGGGGCGAAAGCTCCTACAATGAGCAGTTCTTC. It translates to CASSSLGGESSYNEQFF.